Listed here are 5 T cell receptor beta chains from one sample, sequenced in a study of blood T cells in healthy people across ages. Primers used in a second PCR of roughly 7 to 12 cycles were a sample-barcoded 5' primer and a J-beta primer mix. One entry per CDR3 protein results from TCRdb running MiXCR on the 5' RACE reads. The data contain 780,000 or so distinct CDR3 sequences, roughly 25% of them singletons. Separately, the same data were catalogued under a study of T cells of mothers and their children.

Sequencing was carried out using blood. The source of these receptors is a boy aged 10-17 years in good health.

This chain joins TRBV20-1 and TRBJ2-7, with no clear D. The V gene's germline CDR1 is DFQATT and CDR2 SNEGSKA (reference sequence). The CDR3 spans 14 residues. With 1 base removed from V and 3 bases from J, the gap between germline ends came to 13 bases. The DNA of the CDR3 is TGCAGTGCTAGAGGCCAAGTATACGTCTACGAGCAGTACTTC. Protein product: CSARGQVYVYEQYF.

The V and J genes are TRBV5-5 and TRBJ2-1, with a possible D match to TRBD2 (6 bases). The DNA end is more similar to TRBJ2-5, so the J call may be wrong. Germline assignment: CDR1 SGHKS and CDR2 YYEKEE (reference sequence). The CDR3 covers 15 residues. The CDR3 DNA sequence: TGTGCCAGCAGCTTCGAACTAGCTCGGAAGGAGACCCAGTACTTC. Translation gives CASSFELARKETQYF.

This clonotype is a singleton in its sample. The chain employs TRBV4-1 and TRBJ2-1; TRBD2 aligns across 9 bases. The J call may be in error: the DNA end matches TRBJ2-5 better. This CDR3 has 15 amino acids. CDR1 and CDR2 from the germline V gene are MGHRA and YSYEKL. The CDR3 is CASSQVAGAQETQYF. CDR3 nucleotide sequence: TGCGCCAGCAGCCAAGTAGCGGGAGCTCAGGAGACCCAGTACTTC.

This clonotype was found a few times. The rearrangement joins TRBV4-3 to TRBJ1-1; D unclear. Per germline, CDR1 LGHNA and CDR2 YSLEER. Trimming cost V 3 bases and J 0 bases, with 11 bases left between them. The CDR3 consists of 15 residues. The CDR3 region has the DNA TGCGCCAGCAGCCAGGCACACGGGGTGAACACTGAAGCTTTCTTT. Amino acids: CASSQAHGVNTEAFF.

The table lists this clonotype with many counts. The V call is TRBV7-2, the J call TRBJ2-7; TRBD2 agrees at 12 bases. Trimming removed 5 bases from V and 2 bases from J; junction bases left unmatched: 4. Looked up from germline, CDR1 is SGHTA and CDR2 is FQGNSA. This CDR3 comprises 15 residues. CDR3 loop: CASSRTSGDTYEQYF. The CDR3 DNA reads TGTGCCAGCAGCCGGACTAGCGGGGATACCTACGAGCAGTACTTC.